The source of this T cell receptor (beta chain) is a study of post-analysis software for immune sequencing data. Presence of unique molecular identifiers characterized the TCR beta cDNA libraries. MiXCR, applied by TCRdb to the PCR reads, yields one record per CDR3 protein. The sample holds under 900,000 distinct CDR3 sequences, roughly 58% seen once. Notes on the study in general: A few TRBV segments appeared more often in patients than in controls, and TRBV5-6, TRBV5-1 and TRBV20-1 were among these.

Unmatched junction bases numbered 5, after V lost 4 bases and J lost 3 bases. The CDR3 has 16 amino acids. CDR1 is SGHTA, CDR2 FQGTGA, per germline. This clonotype was detected only a few times. Its target is unknown. This sequence originates from a girl aged 10-17 years with multiple sclerosis. Sequenced input: blood. This sequence joins TRBV7-3 and TRBJ2-3, with 12 bases aligning to TRBD2. For the CDR3, the DNA is TGTGCCAGCAGCTCTCTAGCGGGAGGGCCAACAGATACGCAGTATTTT. It codes for CASSSLAGGPTDTQYF.